One sample yielded the 18 T cell receptor beta chains listed below, sequenced in a study of T-cell reconstitution after alpha-beta-depleted transplantation in children (dated by TCRdb to the mid-2010s). The protocol used for the library was PCR. For sequencing, an Illumina HiSeq 2500 was employed. TCR library preparation used molecular barcoding, with unique molecular identifiers applied to normalize quantification of the TCRbeta repertoire. TCRdb cleaned the public reads at Q25 with fastp, built clones with MiXCR and kept in-frame beta chains. Here each entry gathers all rows of one CDR3 protein and keeps the most common genes and DNA. This sample gives 440,000 or so distinct CDR3 sequences in total; 43% of them show up just once. Roughly a quarter of the sample goes to the ten largest clones. This specimen's treatment or condition label, per the study, means: allogeneic hematopoietic cell transplantation with graft depleted of TCRalphabeta T cells and CD19 B cells.

This sample comprised PBMCs, obtained before TCRalphabeta/CD19-depleted stem cell transplant. These receptors originate from a girl aged 2 to 9 with aplastic anemia, due to receive a stem cell transplant.

The chain has TRBV12-3 or TRBV12-4 and TRBJ2-2; no clear D gene. The CDR3 is 13 amino acids. V lost 3 bases and J lost 6, with 8 bases in between. This CDR3 is CASSFRTAGELFF. CDR3 coding DNA: TGTGCCAGCAGTTTCCGGACGGCCGGGGAGCTGTTTTTT.

J is TRBJ2-3 and V is TRBV5-1; D gene uncertain. V lost 2 bases and J 2 bases, leaving 12 bases between the germline ends. There are 15 residues in the CDR3. Germline V lookup: CDR1 SGHRS, CDR2 YFSETQ. As DNA, the CDR3 is TGCGCCAGCAGCTTTAGGACCACTAACACAGATACGCAGTATTTT. It codes for CASSFRTTNTDTQYF.

V and J are TRBV7-9 and TRBJ2-1; weak D call: TRBD1 (6 bases). The CDR3 sequence is 17 residues long. Germline lookup yields CDR1 SEHNR and CDR2 FQNEAQ (reference sequence). The V and J ends lost 2 bases and 3 bases respectively, with 17 bases between them. CDR3: CASSLKRGSPYYNEQFF. As DNA, the CDR3 is TGTGCCAGCAGCTTAAAGAGGGGGAGTCCGTACTACAATGAGCAGTTCTTC.

The chain joins TRBV15 to TRBJ2-3, with D perhaps matching TRBD1 (5 bases). Trimming took off 9 bases at V and 2 bases at J, with 15 bases between the two ends. Germline assignment: CDR1 LNHNV and CDR2 YYDKDF (reference sequence). CDR3 length: 14 residues. CDR3 loop: CATSAETVTDTQYF. Here the CDR3 DNA reads TGTGCCACTTCTGCGGAGACAGTCACAGATACGCAGTATTTT.

The V and J genes are TRBV4-1 and TRBJ2-5; D gene uncertain. V lost 3 bases to trimming and J lost 0 bases, with 5 bases between them. The CDR3 consists of 13 residues. The germline CDR1 and CDR2 sequences are MGHRA and YSYEKL. In DNA, the CDR3 is TGCGCCAGCAGCCACAGGTACCAAGAGACCCAGTACTTC. Protein product: CASSHRYQETQYF.

The chain joins TRBV20-1 to TRBJ2-1, with TRBD2 matching over 10 bases. V was pared by 7 bases and J by 7 bases, with 4 bases of the junction left unmatched. The CDR3 totals 12 residues. The germline V gene encodes CDR1 DFQATT and CDR2 SNEGSKA (reference sequence). As DNA, the CDR3 is TGCAGTGTTAGCGGGAGGATGAATGAGCAGTTCTTC. Protein: CSVSGRMNEQFF.

This clonotype was detected ten times or more. V gene TRBV6-1 combines with J gene TRBJ2-7; D remains ambiguous. The CDR3 covers 15 residues. The V end was cut by 1 base, the J end by 0 bases, with 10 bases between. Germline V CDR1 and CDR2: MNHNS, SASEGT. DNA for the CDR3: TGTGCCAGCAGTGAAGAAGAAGTCGGCTCCTACGAGCAGTACTTC. Protein sequence: CASSEEEVGSYEQYF.

V usage is TRBV5-1 and J usage is TRBJ2-2; no clear D gene. The V gene lost 0 bases and the J gene lost 4 bases, with 13 bases spanning the gap. The germline V gene encodes CDR1 SGHRS and CDR2 YFSETQ. CDR3 length: 16 amino acids. CDR3 DNA: TGCGCCAGCAGCTTGGACCGGGTAGCAGGCACCGGGGAGCTGTTTTTT. Protein product: CASSLDRVAGTGELFF.

The chain joins TRBV27 to TRBJ1-3; tentative D call: TRBD1 (5 bases). CDR3 length equals 16 residues. V was trimmed by 6 bases and J by 3 bases, leaving 18 bases between them. Per the germline V gene, CDR1 is MNHEY and CDR2 is SMNVEV (reference sequence). The CDR3 spells CASSRTQGLGGNTIYF. CDR3 sequence (DNA): TGTGCCAGCAGCCGAACTCAGGGCCTTGGTGGAAACACCATATATTTT.

The chain couples TRBV30 to TRBJ1-1; 7 bases line up with TRBD1. CDR3 length: 13 amino acids. V was clipped by 4 bases and J by 6 bases; unmatched bases: 8. CDR1 and CDR2 (germline): GTSNPN, SVGIG (reference sequence). The CDR3 sequence: CAWIGTVSSEAFF. The CDR3 nucleotides read TGTGCCTGGATAGGGACAGTTAGTTCTGAAGCTTTCTTT.

J is TRBJ2-2 and V is TRBV12-3 or TRBV12-4, with D possibly TRBD2 on 6 matching bases. Trimming cost V 6 bases and J 4 bases, with 18 bases left between them. The CDR3 has 16 amino acids. The CDR3 sequence is CASSPLGRGVTGELFF. The DNA for the CDR3 is TGTGCCAGCAGCCCCCTTGGGCGCGGGGTCACCGGGGAGCTGTTTTTT.

The chain links TRBV12-3 or TRBV12-4 to TRBJ1-2; 8 bases match TRBD1. The V segment lost 3 bases and the J segment 5 bases; nucleotides outside the gene matches: 8. CDR3 length equals 15 residues. In nucleotides, the CDR3 is TGTGCCAGCAGTTTCTCTCTACAGGGGGGATATGGCTACACCTTC. Its protein is CASSFSLQGGYGYTF.

This clonotype has only a few counts. V gene TRBV5-4 combines with J gene TRBJ1-2; D perhaps matches TRBD1 (5 bases). V dropped 4 bases and J dropped 5 bases, with 12 bases sitting between them. The CDR3 covers 13 residues. Germline CDR1 reads SGHNT; CDR2 reads YYREEE (reference sequence). The chain's CDR3 is CASSEQGGYGYTF. The CDR3 DNA is TGTGCCAGCAGCGAGCAGGGTGGATATGGCTACACCTTC.

In this sample, this clonotype turned up many times. The chain has TRBV20-1 and TRBJ2-1, with TRBD2 as a possible D gene (6 bases). V was cut by 0 bases and J by 9 bases, with 24 bases left in between. The CDR3 is 17 residues long. The V gene's germline CDR1 is DFQATT and CDR2 SNEGSKA (reference sequence). The CDR3 coding sequence is TGCAGTGCTAGAGATGAGGCGGGAAGCCGCATTTGGGGTGAGCAGTTCTTC. It yields the protein CSARDEAGSRIWGEQFF.

By sample fraction, this clonotype is medium-sized. The CDR3 region is CASSLAPLNTGELFF. CDR3 in DNA: TGCGCCAGCAGCTTGGCCCCCCTGAACACCGGGGAGCTGTTTTTT. The gene calls are TRBV5-1 and TRBJ2-2; D remains ambiguous. The V gene lost 0 bases and the J gene lost 1 base, with 7 bases spanning the gap. Germline values: CDR1 SGHRS, CDR2 YFSETQ. The CDR3 totals 15 residues.

The table lists this clonotype with a few counts. The rearrangement uses TRBV5-5 and TRBJ2-1; 10 positions agree with TRBD1. The CDR3 contains 16 residues. J was trimmed by 5 bases and V by 1 base; bases with no gene match: 6. The germline V gene has CDR1 SGHKS and CDR2 YYEKEE (reference sequence). Written as DNA, the CDR3 is TGTGCCAGCAGCTTGCCCGGGACAGGGGCCCACAATGAGCAGTTCTTC. Translated, it gives CASSLPGTGAHNEQFF.

The chain has TRBV6-1 and TRBJ2-7; 8 bases align to TRBD2. Germline V gene sequence: CDR1 MNHNS, CDR2 SASEGT. The V and J ends lost 4 bases and 0 bases, in that order; junction bases with no gene match: 5. The CDR3 consists of 15 residues. The CDR3 region has the DNA TGTGCCAGCAGTGTCGCGGGGGGCCCCTCCTACGAGCAGTACTTC. Protein sequence: CASSVAGGPSYEQYF.

This clonotype appeared once. A clone one base away is much larger, so this may be a read error. CDR3 in amino acids: CASSLAGTDYYEPYF. The CDR3, as DNA: TGTGCCAGCAGCTTGGCGGGGACAGATTACTACGAGCCGTACTTC. The chain employs TRBV7-2 and TRBJ2-7, with a weak D call TRBD1 (7 bases). Germline V gene data show CDR1 as SGHTA and CDR2 as FQGNSA. This CDR3 contains 15 residues. Together with reference TRBV7-2 and TRBJ2-7, the CDR3 gives the full variable domain: GAGVSQSPSNKVTEKGKDVELRCDPISGHTALYWYRQSLGQGLEFLIYFQGNSAPDKSGLPSDRFSAERTGGSVSTLTIQRTQQEDSAVYLCASSLAGTDYYEPYFGPGTRLTVT.